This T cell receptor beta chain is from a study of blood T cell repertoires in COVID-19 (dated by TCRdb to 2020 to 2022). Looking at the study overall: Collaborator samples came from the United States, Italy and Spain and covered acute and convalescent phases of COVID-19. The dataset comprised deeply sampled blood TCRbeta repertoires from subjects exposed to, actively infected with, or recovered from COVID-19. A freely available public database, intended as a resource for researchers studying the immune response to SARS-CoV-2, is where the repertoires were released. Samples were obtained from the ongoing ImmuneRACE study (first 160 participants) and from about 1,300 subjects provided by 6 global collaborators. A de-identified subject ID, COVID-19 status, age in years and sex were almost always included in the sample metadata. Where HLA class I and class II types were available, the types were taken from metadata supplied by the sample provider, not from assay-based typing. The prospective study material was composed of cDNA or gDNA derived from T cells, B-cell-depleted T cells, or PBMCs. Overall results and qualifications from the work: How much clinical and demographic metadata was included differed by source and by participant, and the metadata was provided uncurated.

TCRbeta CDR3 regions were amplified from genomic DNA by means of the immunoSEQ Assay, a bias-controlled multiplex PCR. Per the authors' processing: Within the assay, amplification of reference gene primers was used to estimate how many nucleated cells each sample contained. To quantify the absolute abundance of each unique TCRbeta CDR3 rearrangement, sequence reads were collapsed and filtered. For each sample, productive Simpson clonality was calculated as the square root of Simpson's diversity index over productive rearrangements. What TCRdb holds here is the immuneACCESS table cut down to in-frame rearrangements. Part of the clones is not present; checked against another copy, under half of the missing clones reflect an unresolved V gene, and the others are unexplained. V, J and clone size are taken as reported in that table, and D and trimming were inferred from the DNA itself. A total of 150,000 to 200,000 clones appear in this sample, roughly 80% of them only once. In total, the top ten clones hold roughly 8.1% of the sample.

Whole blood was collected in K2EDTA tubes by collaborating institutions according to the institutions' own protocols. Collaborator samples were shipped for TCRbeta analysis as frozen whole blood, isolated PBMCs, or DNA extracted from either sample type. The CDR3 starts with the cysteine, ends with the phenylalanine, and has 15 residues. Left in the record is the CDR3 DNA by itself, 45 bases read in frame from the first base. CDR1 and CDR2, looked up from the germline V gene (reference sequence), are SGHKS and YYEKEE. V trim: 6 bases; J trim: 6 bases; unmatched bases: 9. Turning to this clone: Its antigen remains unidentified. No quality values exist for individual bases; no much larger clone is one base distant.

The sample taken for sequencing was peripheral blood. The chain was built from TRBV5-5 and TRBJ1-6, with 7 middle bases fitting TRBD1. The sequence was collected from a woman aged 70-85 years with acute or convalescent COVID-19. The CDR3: CASNIRQGANSPLHF. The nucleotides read TGTGCCAGCAACATCAGACAGGGCGCTAATTCACCCCTCCACTTT. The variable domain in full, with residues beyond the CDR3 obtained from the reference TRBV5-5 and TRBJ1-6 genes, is DAGVTQSPTHLIKTRGQQVTLRCSPISGHKSVSWYQQVLGQGPQFIFQYYEKEERGRGNFPDRFSARQFPNYSSELNVNALLLGDSALYLCASNIRQGANSPLHFGNGTRLTVT.